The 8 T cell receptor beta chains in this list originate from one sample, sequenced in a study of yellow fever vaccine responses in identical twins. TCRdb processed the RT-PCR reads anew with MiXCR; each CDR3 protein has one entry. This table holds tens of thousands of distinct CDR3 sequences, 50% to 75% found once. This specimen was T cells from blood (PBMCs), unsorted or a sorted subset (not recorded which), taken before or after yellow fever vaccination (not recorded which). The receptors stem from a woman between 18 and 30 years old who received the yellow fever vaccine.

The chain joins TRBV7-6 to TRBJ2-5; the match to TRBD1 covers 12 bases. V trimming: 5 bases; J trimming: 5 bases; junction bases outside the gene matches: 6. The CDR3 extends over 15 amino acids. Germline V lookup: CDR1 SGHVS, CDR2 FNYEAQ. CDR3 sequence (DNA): TGTGCCAGCAGCCAAGGGACAGGGGGCAGGGAGACCCAGTACTTC. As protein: CASSQGTGGRETQYF.

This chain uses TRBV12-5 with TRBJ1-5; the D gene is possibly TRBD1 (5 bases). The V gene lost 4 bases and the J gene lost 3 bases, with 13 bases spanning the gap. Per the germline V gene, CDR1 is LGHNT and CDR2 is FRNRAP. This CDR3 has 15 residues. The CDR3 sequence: CASGYRPDDNQPQHF. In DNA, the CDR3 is TGTGCTAGTGGTTACAGGCCGGACGACAATCAGCCCCAGCATTTT.

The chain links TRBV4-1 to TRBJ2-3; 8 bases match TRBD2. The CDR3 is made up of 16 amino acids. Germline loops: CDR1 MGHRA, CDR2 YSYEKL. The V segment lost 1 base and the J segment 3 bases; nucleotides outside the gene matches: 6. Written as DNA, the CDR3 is TGCGCCAGCAGCCAAGGAGCGGGAGTACGGACAGATACGCAGTATTTT. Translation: CASSQGAGVRTDTQYF.

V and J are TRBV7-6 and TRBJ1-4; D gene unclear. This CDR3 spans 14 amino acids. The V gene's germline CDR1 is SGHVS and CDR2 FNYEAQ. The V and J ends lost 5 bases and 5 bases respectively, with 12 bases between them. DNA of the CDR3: TGTGCCAGCAGCCCGTTGGCAGACAATGAAAAACTGTTTTTT. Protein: CASSPLADNEKLFF.

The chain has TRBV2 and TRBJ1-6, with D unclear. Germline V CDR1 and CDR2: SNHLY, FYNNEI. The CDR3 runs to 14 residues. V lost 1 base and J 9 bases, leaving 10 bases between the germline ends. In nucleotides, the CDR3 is TGTGCCAGCAGTGAAGAGTCAACGGGTTCACCCCTCCACTTT. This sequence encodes CASSEESTGSPLHF.

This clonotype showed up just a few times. The CDR3 DNA is TGTGCCAGCAGCTTAGAATTCGGCGGTTTTAATGAGCAGTTCTTC. This translates into CASSLEFGGFNEQFF. The rearrangement links TRBV7-6 to TRBJ2-1; the D is unclear. Germline CDR1 is SGHVS and CDR2 is FNYEAQ. The CDR3 is 15 amino acids. The ends were cut back, 1 base at V and 7 bases at J, with 14 bases in the middle.

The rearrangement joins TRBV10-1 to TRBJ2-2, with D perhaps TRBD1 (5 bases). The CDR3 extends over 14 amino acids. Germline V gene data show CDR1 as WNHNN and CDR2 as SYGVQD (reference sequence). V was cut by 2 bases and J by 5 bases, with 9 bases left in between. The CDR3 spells CASSEQGNTGELFF. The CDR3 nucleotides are TGCGCCAGCAGTGAGCAGGGAAATACCGGGGAGCTGTTTTTT.

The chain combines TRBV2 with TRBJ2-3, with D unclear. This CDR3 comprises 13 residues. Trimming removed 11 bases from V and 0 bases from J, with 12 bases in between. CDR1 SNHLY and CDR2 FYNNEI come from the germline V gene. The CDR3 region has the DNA TGTGCCGGCCGGCTTCGCAGCACAGATACGCAGTATTTT. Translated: CAGRLRSTDTQYF.